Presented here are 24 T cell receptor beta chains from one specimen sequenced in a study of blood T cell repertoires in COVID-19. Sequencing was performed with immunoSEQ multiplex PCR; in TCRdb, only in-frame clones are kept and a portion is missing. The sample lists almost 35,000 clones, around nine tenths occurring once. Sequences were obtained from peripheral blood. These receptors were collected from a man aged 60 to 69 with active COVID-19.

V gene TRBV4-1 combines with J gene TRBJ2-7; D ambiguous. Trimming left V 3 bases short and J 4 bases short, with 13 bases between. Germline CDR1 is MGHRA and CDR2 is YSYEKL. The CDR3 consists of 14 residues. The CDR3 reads CASSQANGEYEQYF. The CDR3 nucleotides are TGCGCCAGCAGCCAGGCGAATGGAGAGTACGAGCAGTACTTC.

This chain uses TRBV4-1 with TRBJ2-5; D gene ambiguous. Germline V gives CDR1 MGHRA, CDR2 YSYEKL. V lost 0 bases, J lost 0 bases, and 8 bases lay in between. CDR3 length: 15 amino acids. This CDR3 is CASSQDLRNQETQYF. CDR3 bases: TGCGCCAGCAGCCAAGATTTGCGCAACCAAGAGACCCAGTACTTC.

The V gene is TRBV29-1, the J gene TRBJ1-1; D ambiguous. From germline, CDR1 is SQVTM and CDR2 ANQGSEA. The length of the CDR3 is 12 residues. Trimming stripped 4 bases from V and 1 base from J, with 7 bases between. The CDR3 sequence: CSVVRGNTEAFF. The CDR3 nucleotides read TGCAGCGTTGTTCGGGGGAACACTGAAGCTTTCTTT. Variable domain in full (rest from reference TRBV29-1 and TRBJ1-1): SAVISQKPSRDICQRGTSLTIQCQVDSQVTMMFWYRQQPGQSLTLIATANQGSEATYESGFVIDKFPISRPNLTFSTLTVSNMSPEDSSIYLCSVVRGNTEAFFGQGTRLTVV.

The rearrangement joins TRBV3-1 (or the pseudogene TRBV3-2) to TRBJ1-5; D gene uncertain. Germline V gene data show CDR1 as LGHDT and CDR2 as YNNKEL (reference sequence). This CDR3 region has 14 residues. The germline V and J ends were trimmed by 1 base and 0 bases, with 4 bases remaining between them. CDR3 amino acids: CASSQVSSNQPQHF. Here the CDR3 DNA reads TGTGCCAGCAGCCAAGTGAGTAGCAATCAGCCCCAGCATTTT.

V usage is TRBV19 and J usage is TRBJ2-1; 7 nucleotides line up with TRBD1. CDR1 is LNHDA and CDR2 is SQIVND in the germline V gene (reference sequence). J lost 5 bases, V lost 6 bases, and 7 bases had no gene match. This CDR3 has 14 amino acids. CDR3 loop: CASSLWTGDNEQFF. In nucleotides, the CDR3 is TGTGCCAGTAGCCTATGGACAGGCGACAATGAGCAGTTCTTC.

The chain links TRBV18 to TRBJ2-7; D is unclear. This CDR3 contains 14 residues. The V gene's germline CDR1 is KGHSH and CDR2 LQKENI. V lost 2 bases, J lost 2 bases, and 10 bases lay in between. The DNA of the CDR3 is TGTGCCAGCTCACCAAGGAGCGTCACCTACGAGCAGTACTTC. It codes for CASSPRSVTYEQYF.

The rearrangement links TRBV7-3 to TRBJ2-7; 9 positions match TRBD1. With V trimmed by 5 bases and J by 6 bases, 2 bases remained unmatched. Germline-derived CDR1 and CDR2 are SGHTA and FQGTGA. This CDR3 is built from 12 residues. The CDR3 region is CASSLTGGEQYF. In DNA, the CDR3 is TGTGCCAGCAGCCTGACAGGGGGCGAGCAGTACTTC.

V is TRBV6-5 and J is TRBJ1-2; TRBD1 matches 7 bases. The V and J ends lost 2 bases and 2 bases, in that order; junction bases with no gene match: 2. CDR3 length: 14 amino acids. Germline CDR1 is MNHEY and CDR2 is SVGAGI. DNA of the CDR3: TGTGCCAGCAGTTACACACAGGGGAACTATGGCTACACCTTC. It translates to CASSYTQGNYGYTF.

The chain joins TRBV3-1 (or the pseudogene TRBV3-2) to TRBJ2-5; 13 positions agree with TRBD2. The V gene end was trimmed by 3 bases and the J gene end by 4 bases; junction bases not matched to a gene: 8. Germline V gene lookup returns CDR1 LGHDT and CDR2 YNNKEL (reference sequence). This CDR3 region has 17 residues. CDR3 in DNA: TGTGCCAGCAGCCACCAGGGACTAGCGGGACCTTCAGAGACCCAGTACTTC. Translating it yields CASSHQGLAGPSETQYF.

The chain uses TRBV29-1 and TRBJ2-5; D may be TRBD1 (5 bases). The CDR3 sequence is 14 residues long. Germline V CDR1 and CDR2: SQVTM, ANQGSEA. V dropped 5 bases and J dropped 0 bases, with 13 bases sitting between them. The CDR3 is CSVWAPGNQETQYF. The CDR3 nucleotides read TGCAGCGTTTGGGCCCCAGGGAACCAAGAGACCCAGTACTTC.

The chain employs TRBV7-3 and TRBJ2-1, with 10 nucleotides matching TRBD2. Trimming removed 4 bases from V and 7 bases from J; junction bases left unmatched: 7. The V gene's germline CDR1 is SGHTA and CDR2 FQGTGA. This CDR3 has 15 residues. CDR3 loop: CASSSRTSGRNEQFF. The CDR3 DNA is TGTGCCAGCAGCTCCAGGACTAGCGGTAGGAATGAGCAGTTCTTC.

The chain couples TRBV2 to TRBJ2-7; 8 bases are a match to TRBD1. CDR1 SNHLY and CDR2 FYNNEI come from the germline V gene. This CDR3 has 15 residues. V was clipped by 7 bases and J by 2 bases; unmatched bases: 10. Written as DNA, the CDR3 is TGTGCCAGCATAGAACCGGGACAGGAGCCCTACGAGCAGTACTTC. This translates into CASIEPGQEPYEQYF.

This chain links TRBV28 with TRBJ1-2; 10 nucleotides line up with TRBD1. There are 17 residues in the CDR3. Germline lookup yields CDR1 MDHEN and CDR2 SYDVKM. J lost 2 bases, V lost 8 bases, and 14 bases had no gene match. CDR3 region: CASQANIRDRGNYGYTF. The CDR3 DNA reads TGTGCCAGCCAAGCTAATATCCGGGACAGGGGAAACTATGGCTACACCTTC.

The CDR3: CASRGPSSYNEQFF. As DNA, the CDR3 is TGTGCCAGCAGGGGGCCAAGCTCCTACAATGAGCAGTTCTTC. The chain joins TRBV28 to TRBJ2-1; D may be TRBD1 (5 bases). Germline loops: CDR1 MDHEN, CDR2 SYDVKM. V lost 6 bases and J 0 bases, leaving 9 bases between the germline ends. The CDR3 length is 14 residues.

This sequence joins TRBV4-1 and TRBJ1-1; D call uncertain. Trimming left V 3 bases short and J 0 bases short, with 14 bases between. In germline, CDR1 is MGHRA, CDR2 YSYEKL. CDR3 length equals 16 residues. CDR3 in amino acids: CASSQTPRVMNTEAFF. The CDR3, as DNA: TGCGCCAGCAGCCAGACTCCAAGAGTAATGAACACTGAAGCTTTCTTT.

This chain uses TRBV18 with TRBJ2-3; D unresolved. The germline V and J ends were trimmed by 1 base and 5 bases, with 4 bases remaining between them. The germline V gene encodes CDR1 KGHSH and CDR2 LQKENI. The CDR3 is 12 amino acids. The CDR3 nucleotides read TGTGCCAGCTCACCACTTCTAGATACGCAGTATTTT. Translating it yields CASSPLLDTQYF.

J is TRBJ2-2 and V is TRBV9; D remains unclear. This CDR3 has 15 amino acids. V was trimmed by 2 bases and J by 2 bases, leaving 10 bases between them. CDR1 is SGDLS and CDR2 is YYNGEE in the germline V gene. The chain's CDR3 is CASSVFGYNTGELFF. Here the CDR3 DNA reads TGTGCCAGCAGCGTGTTCGGGTACAACACCGGGGAGCTGTTTTTT. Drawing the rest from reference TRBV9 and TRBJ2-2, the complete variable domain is DSGVTQTPKHLITATGQRVTLRCSPRSGDLSVYWYQQSLDQGLQFLIQYYNGEERAKGNILERFSAQQFPDLHSELNLSSLELGDSALYFCASSVFGYNTGELFFGEGSRLTVL.

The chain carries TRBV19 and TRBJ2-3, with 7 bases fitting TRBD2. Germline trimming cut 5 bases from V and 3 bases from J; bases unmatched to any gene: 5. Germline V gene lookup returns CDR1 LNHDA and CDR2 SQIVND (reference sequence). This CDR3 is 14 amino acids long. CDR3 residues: CASSVGGGTDTQYF. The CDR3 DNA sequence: TGTGCCAGTAGTGTGGGGGGAGGGACAGATACGCAGTATTTT.

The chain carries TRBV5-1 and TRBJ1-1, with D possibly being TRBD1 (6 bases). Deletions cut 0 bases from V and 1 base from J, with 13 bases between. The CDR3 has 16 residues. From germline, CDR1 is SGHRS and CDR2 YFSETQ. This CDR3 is CASSLGLMDRNTEAFF. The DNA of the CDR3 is TGCGCCAGCAGCTTGGGACTCATGGACAGGAACACTGAAGCTTTCTTT. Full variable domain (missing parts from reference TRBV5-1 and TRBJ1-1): KAGVTQTPRYLIKTRGQQVTLSCSPISGHRSVSWYQQTPGQGLQFLFEYFSETQRNKGNFPGRFSGRQFSNSRSEMNVSTLELGDSALYLCASSLGLMDRNTEAFFGQGTRLTVV.

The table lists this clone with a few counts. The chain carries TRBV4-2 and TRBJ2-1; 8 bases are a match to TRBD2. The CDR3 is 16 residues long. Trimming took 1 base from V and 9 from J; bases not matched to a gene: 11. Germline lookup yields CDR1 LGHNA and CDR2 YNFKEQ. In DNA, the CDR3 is TGTGCCAGCAGCCAAGGGGACATTAGCGGGATCGGTGAGCAGTTCTTC. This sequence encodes CASSQGDISGIGEQFF.

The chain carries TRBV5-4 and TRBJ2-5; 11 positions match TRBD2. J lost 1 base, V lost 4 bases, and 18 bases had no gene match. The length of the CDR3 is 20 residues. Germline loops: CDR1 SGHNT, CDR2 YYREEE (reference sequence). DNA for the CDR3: TGTGCCAGCAGCGCAAGACTAGCGGGACGAATAATCAACCCCCAAGAGACCCAGTACTTC. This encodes CASSARLAGRIINPQETQYF. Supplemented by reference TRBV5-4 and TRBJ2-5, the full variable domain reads ETGVTQSPTHLIKTRGQQVTLRCSSQSGHNTVSWYQQALGQGPQFIFQYYREEENGRGNFPPRFSGLQFPNYSSELNVNALELDDSALYLCASSARLAGRIINPQETQYFGPGTRLLVL.

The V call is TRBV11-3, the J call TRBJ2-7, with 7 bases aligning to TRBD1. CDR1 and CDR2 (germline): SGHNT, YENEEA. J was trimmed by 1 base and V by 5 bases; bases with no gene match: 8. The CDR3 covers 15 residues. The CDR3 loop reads CASSPPQTGSYEQYF. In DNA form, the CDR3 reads TGTGCCAGCAGCCCTCCCCAGACAGGGTCCTACGAGCAGTACTTC.

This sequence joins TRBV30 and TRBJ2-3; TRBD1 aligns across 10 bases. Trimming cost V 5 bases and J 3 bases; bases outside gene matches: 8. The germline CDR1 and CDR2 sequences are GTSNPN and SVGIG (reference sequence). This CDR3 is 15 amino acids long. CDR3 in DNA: TGTGCCTGGGTGAAACCGGGACAGGGGACAGATACGCAGTATTTT. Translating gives CAWVKPGQGTDTQYF.

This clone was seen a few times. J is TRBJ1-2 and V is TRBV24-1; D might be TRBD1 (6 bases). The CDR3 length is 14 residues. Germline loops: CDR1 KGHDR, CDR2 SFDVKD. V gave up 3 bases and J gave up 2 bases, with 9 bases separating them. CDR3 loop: CATSDRQANYGYTF. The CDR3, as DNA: TGTGCCACCAGTGATCGACAGGCGAACTATGGCTACACCTTC.